These 14 T cell receptor beta chains were sequenced from one sample in a study of CD8 T cells in ankylosing spondylitis. Each CDR3 protein gets one entry after TCRdb re-called the 5' RACE reads with MiXCR. Of 100,000 to 150,000 distinct CDR3 sequences in the sample, approximately 9.7% were seen once. Sequencing was performed on blood, either unsorted or a sorted T cell fraction (not recorded which). The receptors shown here come from a male donor with ankylosing spondylitis or in good health (not recorded which).

This clonotype was counted many times. The chain combines TRBV20-1 with TRBJ2-7; 7 nucleotides align to TRBD1. The CDR3 spans 18 residues. In germline, CDR1 is DFQATT, CDR2 SNEGSKA (reference sequence). The V and J ends lost 6 bases and 3 bases, in that order; junction bases with no gene match: 23. This CDR3 is CSAAPGQTMPPPGYEQYF. DNA for the CDR3: TGCAGTGCGGCCCCGGGACAGACCATGCCACCGCCGGGCTACGAGCAGTACTTC.

This clonotype came up many times. CDR3 amino acids: CATGGGELFF. The DNA for the CDR3 is TGTGCGACAGGAGGGGGGGAGCTGTTTTTT. The chain couples TRBV3-1 to TRBJ2-2; either TRBD1 or TRBD2 may supply D (6 bases each). CDR3 length equals 10 residues. Germline V gene sequence: CDR1 LGHDT, CDR2 YNNKEL (reference sequence).

This clonotype occurred a few times. The chain couples TRBV20-1 to TRBJ1-5; a weak D match, TRBD1 (6 bases). The germline CDR1 and CDR2 sequences are DFQATT and SNEGSKA (reference sequence). The V gene lost 6 bases and the J gene lost 0 bases, with 12 bases spanning the gap. The CDR3 extends over 14 amino acids. In DNA form, the CDR3 reads TGCAGTGCAAACGACAGGATTAGCAATCAGCCCCAGCATTTT. It translates to CSANDRISNQPQHF.

This clonotype was picked up many times. The chain links TRBV9 to TRBJ2-3; 8 nucleotides align to TRBD2. Germline CDR1 reads SGDLS; CDR2 reads YYNGEE. V lost 0 bases and J lost 0; bases outside the gene matches: 3. The CDR3 loop spans 16 amino acids. This chain's CDR3 is CASSVGASGSTDTQYF. The DNA for the CDR3 is TGTGCCAGCAGCGTAGGGGCTAGCGGGAGCACAGATACGCAGTATTTT.

At least ten counts were recorded for this clonotype. J is TRBJ2-5 and V is TRBV12-3 or TRBV12-4; 7 nucleotides match TRBD1. This CDR3 has 14 amino acids. V trimming: 5 bases; J trimming: 2 bases; junction bases outside the gene matches: 5. For the CDR3, the DNA is TGTGCCAGCAGTATCCAGACAGGGCAAGAGACCCAGTACTTC. This encodes CASSIQTGQETQYF.

The rearrangement joins TRBV29-1 to TRBJ2-5, with 8 bases matching TRBD2. The CDR3 is made up of 13 amino acids. Germline loops: CDR1 SQVTM, CDR2 ANQGSEA. J was trimmed by 5 bases and V by 7 bases; bases with no gene match: 9. The CDR3 sequence is CSGAGDIVETQYF. The CDR3 bases are TGCAGCGGAGCGGGAGACATTGTCGAGACCCAGTACTTC. The full variable domain, rest sourced from reference TRBV29-1 and TRBJ2-5, is SAVISQKPSRDICQRGTSLTIQCQVDSQVTMMFWYRQQPGQSLTLIATANQGSEATYESGFVIDKFPISRPNLTFSTLTVSNMSPEDSSIYLCSGAGDIVETQYFGPGTRLLVL.

This clonotype was counted many times. The chain uses TRBV20-1 and TRBJ2-7, with 9 nucleotides matching TRBD2. Germline V CDR1 and CDR2: DFQATT, SNEGSKA (reference sequence). This CDR3 is built from 14 residues. The J segment lost 1 base and the V segment lost 3 bases, leaving 4 bases of the junction unmatched. CDR3 nucleotide sequence: TGCAGTGCTAGCCCTAGCGGGGTGTCCTACGAGCAGTACTTC. Protein sequence: CSASPSGVSYEQYF.

In its sample, this clonotype was seen many times. V and J are TRBV29-1 and TRBJ2-2, with D perhaps TRBD1 (5 bases). CDR1 and CDR2 from the germline V gene are SQVTM and ANQGSEA. The ends were cut back, 7 bases at V and 5 bases at J, with 11 bases in the middle. The CDR3 is made up of 12 amino acids. In DNA, the CDR3 is TGCAGCGCTACTAAGGGGACCGGGGAGCTGTTTTTT. Protein: CSATKGTGELFF.

V and J are TRBV20-1 and TRBJ2-3; TRBD2 matches 9 bases. Losses at the gene ends were 1 base for V and 4 bases for J; bases not matched to a gene: 6. The CDR3 length is 15 residues. Germline V lookup: CDR1 DFQATT, CDR2 SNEGSKA (reference sequence). The CDR3 is CSARASGMGPDTQYF. For the CDR3, the DNA is TGCAGTGCTAGAGCTAGCGGGATGGGACCAGATACGCAGTATTTT.

This clonotype was recorded a few times. The V gene is TRBV7-2, the J gene TRBJ2-2; no clear D gene. V dropped 3 bases and J dropped 3 bases, with 17 bases sitting between them. CDR3 length: 17 amino acids. Germline values: CDR1 SGHTA, CDR2 FQGNSA. The CDR3 loop reads CASSFLPVSTDTGELFF. CDR3 coding DNA: TGTGCCAGCAGCTTTTTGCCCGTGAGCACGGACACCGGGGAGCTGTTTTTT.

This clonotype was counted many times. The J gene is TRBJ2-5, the V gene TRBV5-5; a weak D match, TRBD1 (6 bases). This CDR3 is built from 15 residues. Trimming removed 3 bases from V and 0 bases from J, with 12 bases in between. CDR1 and CDR2 from the germline V gene are SGHKS and YYEKEE (reference sequence). CDR3: CASSSDRPYQETQYF. CDR3 nucleotides: TGTGCCAGCAGCTCGGACAGACCGTACCAAGAGACCCAGTACTTC.

This clonotype was found many times. CDR3 DNA sequence: TGCGCCAGCAGCTTGGACAGAGCTACGAATTCACCCCTCCACTTT. Its translation is CASSLDRATNSPLHF. The chain couples TRBV5-1 to TRBJ1-6, with D hard to call. CDR3 size: 15 residues. Per germline, CDR1 SGHRS and CDR2 YFSETQ. The V gene lost 0 bases and the J gene lost 7 bases, with 11 bases spanning the gap.

This clonotype was detected only a few times. The chain couples TRBV30 to TRBJ2-2, with D unclear. The V gene's germline CDR1 is GTSNPN and CDR2 SVGIG (reference sequence). The CDR3 consists of 14 residues. The V and J ends lost 0 bases and 1 base respectively, with 6 bases between them. As DNA, the CDR3 is TGTGCCTGGAGTGTTGCCAGGAACACCGGGGAGCTGTTTTTT. Its protein is CAWSVARNTGELFF.

This clonotype was seen repeatedly, ten times or more. V is TRBV6-1 and J is TRBJ1-2, with D hard to call. Trimming shortened V by 1 base and J by 7 bases, and 1 base separated the two germline ends. Germline V gives CDR1 MNHNS, CDR2 SASEGT. The CDR3 covers 10 residues. CDR3 in DNA: TGTGCCAGCAGTGAAGGTGGCTACACCTTC. Amino acids: CASSEGGYTF.